Below are 2 T cell receptor beta chains sequenced from a single sample in a study of blood T cell repertoires in COVID-19. Data came from immunoSEQ multiplex PCR; TCRdb stores just in-frame clones and leaves some out. Of 150,000 to 200,000 clones listed, more than 90% are singletons. Sequenced input: peripheral blood. These receptors all stem from a man in his fifties or sixties with active or convalescent COVID-19.

The chain joins TRBV9 to TRBJ2-7; 14 positions match TRBD2. The length of the CDR3 is 15 residues. The germline V gene has CDR1 SGDLS and CDR2 YYNGEE. Unmatched junction bases numbered 5, after V lost 3 bases and J lost 6 bases. The CDR3 spells CASSGLAGGPSEQYF. In DNA form, the CDR3 reads TGTGCCAGCAGCGGACTAGCGGGAGGGCCTTCCGAGCAGTACTTC.

This clone occurred once. V and J are TRBV28 and TRBJ1-1; no clear D gene. The V end was cut by 7 bases, the J end by 0 bases, with 3 bases between. The CDR3 extends over 11 amino acids. Per the germline V gene, CDR1 is MDHEN and CDR2 is SYDVKM. The CDR3 DNA reads as TGTGCCAGCACAGTGAACACTGAAGCTTTCTTT. The encoded protein is CASTVNTEAFF.